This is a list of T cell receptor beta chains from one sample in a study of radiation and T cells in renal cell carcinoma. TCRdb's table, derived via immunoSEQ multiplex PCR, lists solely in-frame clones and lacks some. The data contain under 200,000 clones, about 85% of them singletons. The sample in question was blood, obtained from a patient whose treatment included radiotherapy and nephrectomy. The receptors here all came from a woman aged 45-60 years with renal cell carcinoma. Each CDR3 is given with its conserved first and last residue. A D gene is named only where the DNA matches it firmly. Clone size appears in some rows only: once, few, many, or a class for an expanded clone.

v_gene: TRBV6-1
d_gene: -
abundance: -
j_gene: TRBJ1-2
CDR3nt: TGTGCCAGCAGTGAACTACAGGATAGTGGCTACACCTTC
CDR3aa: CASSELQDSGYTF

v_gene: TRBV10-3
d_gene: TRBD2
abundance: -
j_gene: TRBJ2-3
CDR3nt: TGTGCCATCACTGCTAGCGGGGGGAGCACAGATACGCAGTATTTT
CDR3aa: CAITASGGSTDTQYF

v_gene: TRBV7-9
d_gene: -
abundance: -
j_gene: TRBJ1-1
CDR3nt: TGTGCCAGCGCTCCAGAGAACACTGAAGCTTTCTTT
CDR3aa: CASAPENTEAFF

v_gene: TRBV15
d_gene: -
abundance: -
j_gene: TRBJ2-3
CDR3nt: TGTGCCACCAGGGGCCTTGTTGTAGCAGATACGCAGTATTTT
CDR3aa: CATRGLVVADTQYF

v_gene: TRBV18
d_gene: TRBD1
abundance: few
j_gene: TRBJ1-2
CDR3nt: TGTGCCAGCTCACCCACAACAACGGGACAGGGGGCCTATGGCTACACCTTC
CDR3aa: CASSPTTTGQGAYGYTF

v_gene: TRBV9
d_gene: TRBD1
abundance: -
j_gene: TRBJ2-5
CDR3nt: TGTGCCAGCAATGGGGACAGGGGTATGGGAGAGACCCAGTACTTC
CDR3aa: CASNGDRGMGETQYF

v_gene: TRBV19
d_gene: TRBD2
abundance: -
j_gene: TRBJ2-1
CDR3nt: TGTGCCAGTAGTAGAAACCCTAGCGGATACAATGAGCAGTTCTTC
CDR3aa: CASSRNPSGYNEQFF

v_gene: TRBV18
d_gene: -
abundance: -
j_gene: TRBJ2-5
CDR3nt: TGTGCCAGCTCACCACCGGTAGTACAAGAGACCCAGTACTTC
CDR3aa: CASSPPVVQETQYF

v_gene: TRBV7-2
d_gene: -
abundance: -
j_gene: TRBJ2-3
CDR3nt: TGTGCCAGCAGTCGCGGCGGGGGCGGTGCAGATACGCAGTATTTT
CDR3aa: CASSRGGGGADTQYF

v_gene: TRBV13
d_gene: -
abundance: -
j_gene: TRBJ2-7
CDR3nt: TGTGCCAGCAGCACAGGCCAGCGTGGGGGCTACCTCTCCTACGAGCAGTACTTC
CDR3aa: CASSTGQRGGYLSYEQYF

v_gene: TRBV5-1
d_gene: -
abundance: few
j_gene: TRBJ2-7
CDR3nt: TGCGCCAGCAGCTTGGGCCCTAGCGAATCCTACGAGCAGTACTTC
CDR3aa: CASSLGPSESYEQYF

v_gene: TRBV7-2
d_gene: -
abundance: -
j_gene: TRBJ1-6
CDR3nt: TGTGCCAGCAGTGGGACGAGAGGGCAGCTAAATTCACCCCTCCACTTT
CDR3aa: CASSGTRGQLNSPLHF

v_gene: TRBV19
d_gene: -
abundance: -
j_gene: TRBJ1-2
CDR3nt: TGTGCCAGTAGTATAGGCACGCCAGTGTATGGCTACACCTTC
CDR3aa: CASSIGTPVYGYTF

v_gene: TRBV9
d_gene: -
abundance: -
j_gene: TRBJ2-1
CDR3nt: TGTGCCAGCAGCGTAGTTCAGTCTGGGGGTTACAATGAGCAGTTCTTC
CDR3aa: CASSVVQSGGYNEQFF

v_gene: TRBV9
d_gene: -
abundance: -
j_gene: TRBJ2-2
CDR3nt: TGTGCCAGCAGCCCCCGTTGGGGGTTTAACACCGGGGAGCTGTTTTTT
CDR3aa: CASSPRWGFNTGELFF

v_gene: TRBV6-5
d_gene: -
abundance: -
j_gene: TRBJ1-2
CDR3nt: TGTGCCAGCAGTTACTCGAAGTATACCCCTAACTATGGCTACACCTTC
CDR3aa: CASSYSKYTPNYGYTF

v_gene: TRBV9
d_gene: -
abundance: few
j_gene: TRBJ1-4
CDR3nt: TGTGCCAGCAGCCCAACACCGAGGGCAGCGGAAAAACTGTTTTTT
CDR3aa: CASSPTPRAAEKLFF

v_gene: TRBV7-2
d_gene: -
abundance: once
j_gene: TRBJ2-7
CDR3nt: TGTGCCAGCAGCAAAGACAGCTCGAGGCCCTACGAGCAGTACTTC
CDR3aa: CASSKDSSRPYEQYF

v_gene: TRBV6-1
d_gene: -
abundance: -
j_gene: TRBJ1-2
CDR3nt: TGTGCCAGCAGTGACCCCCCGGAGAGCGATGGCTACACCTTC
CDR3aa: CASSDPPESDGYTF

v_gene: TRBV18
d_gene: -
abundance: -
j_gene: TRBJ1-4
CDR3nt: TGTGCCAGCTCACCGGAGCAGGAGGGAACTAATGAAAAACTGTTTTTT
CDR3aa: CASSPEQEGTNEKLFF

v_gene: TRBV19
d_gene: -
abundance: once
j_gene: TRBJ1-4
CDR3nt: TGTGCCAGTAACACCCAGGGTCGGGGATTAGAAAAACTGTTTTTT
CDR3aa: CASNTQGRGLEKLFF

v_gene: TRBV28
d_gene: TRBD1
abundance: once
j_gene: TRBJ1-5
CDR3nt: TGTGCCAGCGGGAGACAGGGGCATCAGCCCCAGCATTTT
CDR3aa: CASGRQGHQPQHF

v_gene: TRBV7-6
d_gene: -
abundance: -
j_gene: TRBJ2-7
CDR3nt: TGTGCCAGCAGCTTAGAGTCCGGACAAAGCTACGAGCAGTACTTC
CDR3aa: CASSLESGQSYEQYF

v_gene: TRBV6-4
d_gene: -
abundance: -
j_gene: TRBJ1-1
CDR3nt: TGTGCCAGCAGTCCGGGCCCCAATTTGAACACTGAAGCTTTCTTT
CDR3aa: CASSPGPNLNTEAFF

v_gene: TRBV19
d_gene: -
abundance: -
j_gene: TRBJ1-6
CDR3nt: TGTGCCAGTAGTCTCCCCGGGGGGAGCTCCTATAATTCACCCCTCCACTTT
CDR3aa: CASSLPGGSSYNSPLHF

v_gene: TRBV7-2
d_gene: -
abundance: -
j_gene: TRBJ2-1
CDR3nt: TGTGCCAGCAGCTTAGGGACAGCCCTGACCTACAATGAGCAGTTCTTC
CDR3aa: CASSLGTALTYNEQFF

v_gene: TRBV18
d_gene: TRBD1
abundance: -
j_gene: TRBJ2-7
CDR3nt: TGTGCCAGCTCACCACCCGGGACAGGGAACGAGCAGTACTTC
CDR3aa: CASSPPGTGNEQYF

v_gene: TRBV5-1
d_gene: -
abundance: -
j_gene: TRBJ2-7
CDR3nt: TGCGCCAGCAGCTCATCCGGGACTGCTCCCTACGAGCAGTACTTC
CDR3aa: CASSSSGTAPYEQYF

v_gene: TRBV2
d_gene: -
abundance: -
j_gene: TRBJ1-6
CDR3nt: TGTGCCAGCAGTGAAAGGCAGGGACTACATTCACCCCTCCACTTT
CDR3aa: CASSERQGLHSPLHF

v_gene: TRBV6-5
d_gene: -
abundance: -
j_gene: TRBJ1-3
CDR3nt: TGTGCCAGCAAGCAGGCAGGAGAGGCGCGAAACACCATATATTTT
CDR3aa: CASKQAGEARNTIYF

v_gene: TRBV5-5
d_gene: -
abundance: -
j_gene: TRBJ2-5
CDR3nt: TGTGCCAGCAGCTTTCATGAGGGCTGGGAGACCCAGTACTTC
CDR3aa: CASSFHEGWETQYF

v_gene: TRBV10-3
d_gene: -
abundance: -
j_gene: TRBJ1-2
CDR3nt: TGTGCCATCAGTGTCGGTCAGGGTGAAGGCTACACCTTC
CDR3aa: CAISVGQGEGYTF

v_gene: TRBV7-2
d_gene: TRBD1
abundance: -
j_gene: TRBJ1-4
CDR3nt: TGTGCCAGCAGCTGGACCGGGACAGGCTCGGAAAAACTGTTTTTT
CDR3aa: CASSWTGTGSEKLFF

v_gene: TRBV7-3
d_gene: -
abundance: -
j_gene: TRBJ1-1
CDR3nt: TGTGCCAGCAGCTTGGAATACGTTGAAGCTTTCTTT
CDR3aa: CASSLEYVEAFF

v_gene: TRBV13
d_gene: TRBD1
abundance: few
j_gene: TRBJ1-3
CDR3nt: TGTGCCAGCAGCTGGACAGGAGGAAACACCATATATTTT
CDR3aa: CASSWTGGNTIYF

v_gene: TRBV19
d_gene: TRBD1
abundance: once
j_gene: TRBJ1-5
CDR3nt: TGTGCCAGTAGTATCATCGGGGGACAGGGGATAGCAGGTCAGCCCCAGCATTTT
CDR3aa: CASSIIGGQGIAGQPQHF

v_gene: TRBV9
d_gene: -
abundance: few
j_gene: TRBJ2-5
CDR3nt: TGTGCCAGCAGCGTAGGGGGATCGGCCAACCAAGAGACCCAGTACTTC
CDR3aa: CASSVGGSANQETQYF

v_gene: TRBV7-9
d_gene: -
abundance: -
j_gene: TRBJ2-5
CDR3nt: TGTGCCAGCAGCCCTATGGCAGGGGTGGAAGAGACCCAGTACTTC
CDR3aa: CASSPMAGVEETQYF

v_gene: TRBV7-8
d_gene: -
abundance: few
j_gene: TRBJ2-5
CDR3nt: TGTGCCAGCAGCTTAGTCGGGGGGCTGGAGACCCAGTACTTC
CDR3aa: CASSLVGGLETQYF

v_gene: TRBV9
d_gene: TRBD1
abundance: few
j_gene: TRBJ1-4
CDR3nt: TGTGCCAGCAGCGCATTAACGGGACAGGGTGGTGAAAAACTGTTTTTT
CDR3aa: CASSALTGQGGEKLFF

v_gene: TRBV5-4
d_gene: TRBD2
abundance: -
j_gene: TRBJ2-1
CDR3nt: TGTGCCAGCAGCTTGGAAGGGACTAGAGGTGCGGGTGAGCAGTTCTTC
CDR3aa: CASSLEGTRGAGEQFF

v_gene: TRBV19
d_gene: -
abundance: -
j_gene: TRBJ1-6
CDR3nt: TGTGCCAGTAGTATAGATCGGCAGGGCAGTTCACCCCTCCACTTT
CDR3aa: CASSIDRQGSSPLHF

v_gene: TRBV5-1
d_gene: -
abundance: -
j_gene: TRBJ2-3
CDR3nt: TGCGCCAGCTGGGGCAGGGGACGGTCCACAGATACGCAGTATTTT
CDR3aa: CASWGRGRSTDTQYF

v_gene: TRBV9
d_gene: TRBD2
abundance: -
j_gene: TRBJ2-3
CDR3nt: TGTGCCAGCAGCCCCCACGGGGGGGCACCCACAGATACGCAGTATTTT
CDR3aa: CASSPHGGAPTDTQYF